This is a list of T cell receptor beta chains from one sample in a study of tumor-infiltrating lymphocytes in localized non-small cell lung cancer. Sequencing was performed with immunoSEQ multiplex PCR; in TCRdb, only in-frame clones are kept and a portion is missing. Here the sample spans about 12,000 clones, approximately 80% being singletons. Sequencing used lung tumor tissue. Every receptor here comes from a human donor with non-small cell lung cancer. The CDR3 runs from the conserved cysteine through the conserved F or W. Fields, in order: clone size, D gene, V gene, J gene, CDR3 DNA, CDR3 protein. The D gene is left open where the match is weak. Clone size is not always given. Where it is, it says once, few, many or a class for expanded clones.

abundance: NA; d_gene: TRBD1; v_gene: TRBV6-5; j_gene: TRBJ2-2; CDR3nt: TGTGCCAGCAGTAGGACAGGGCCCACCGGGGAGCTGTTTTTT; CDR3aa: CASSRTGPTGELFF
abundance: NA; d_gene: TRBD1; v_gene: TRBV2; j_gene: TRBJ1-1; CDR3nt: TGTGCCAGCACCCAGGACAGGGACACTGAAGCTTTCTTT; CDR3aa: CASTQDRDTEAFF
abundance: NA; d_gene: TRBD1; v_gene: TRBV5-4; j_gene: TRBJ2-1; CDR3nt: TGTGCCAGCAGCTTGGGGGGACAGGGTAGAGATGAGCAGTTCTTC; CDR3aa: CASSLGGQGRDEQFF
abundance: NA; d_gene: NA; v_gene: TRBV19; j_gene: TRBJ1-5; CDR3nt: TGTGCCATATCTCGGGACCCCCTTGGGAGCGATCAGCCCCAGCATTTT; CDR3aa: CAISRDPLGSDQPQHF
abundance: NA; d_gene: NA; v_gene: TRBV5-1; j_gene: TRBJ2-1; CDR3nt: TGCGCCAGCAGCTTGGAACCCCTAGGAGGGGCCAATGAGCAGTTCTTC; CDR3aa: CASSLEPLGGANEQFF
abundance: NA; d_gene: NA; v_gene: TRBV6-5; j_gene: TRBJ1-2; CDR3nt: TGTGCCAGCAGGGGTCGCGCCTATGGCTACACCTTC; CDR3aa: CASRGRAYGYTF
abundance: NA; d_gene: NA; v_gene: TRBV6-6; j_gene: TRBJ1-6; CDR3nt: TGTGCCACCTCCGGGACGGATAATTCACCCCTCCACTTT; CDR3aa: CATSGTDNSPLHF
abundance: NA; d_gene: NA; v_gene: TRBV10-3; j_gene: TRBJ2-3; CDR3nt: TGTGCCATCAGGGGCAAACCAACCACAGATACGCAGTATTTT; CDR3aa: CAIRGKPTTDTQYF
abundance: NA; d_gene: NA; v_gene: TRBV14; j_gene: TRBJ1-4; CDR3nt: TGTGCCAGCAGCCAACCCACAGGGTCGACTAATGAAAAACTGTTTTTT; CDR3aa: CASSQPTGSTNEKLFF
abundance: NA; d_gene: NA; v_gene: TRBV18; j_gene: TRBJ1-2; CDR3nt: TGTGCCAGCTCACCGTTACAGGTCATCTATGGCTACACCTTC; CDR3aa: CASSPLQVIYGYTF
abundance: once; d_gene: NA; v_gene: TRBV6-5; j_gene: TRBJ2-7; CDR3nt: TGTGCCAGCAGTTATCTCCAGGGGACCGACGAGCAGTACTTC; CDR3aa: CASSYLQGTDEQYF
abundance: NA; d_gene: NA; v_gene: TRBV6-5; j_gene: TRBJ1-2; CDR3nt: TGTGCCAGCAGTTACTCTAGGAAGGACGGCTACACCTTC; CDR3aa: CASSYSRKDGYTF
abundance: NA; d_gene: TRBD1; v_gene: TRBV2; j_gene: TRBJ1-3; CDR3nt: TGTGCCAGCCAAACCGGGACAGGGGTTCTGGGCTCTGGAAACACCATATATTTT; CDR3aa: CASQTGTGVLGSGNTIYF
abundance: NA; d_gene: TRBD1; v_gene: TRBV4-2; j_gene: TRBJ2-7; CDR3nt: TGTGCCAGCAGCCCCGACAGGGGCCACGAGCAGTACTTC; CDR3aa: CASSPDRGHEQYF
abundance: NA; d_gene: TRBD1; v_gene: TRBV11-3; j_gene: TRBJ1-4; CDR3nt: TGTGCCAGCAGCTCATTGACAGGGGGCGATGAAAAACTGTTTTTT; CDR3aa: CASSSLTGGDEKLFF
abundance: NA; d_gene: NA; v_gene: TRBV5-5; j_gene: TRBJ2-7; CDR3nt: TGCGCCAGCAGCCAAGCTGGAGCGGACGAGCAGTACTTC; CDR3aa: CASSQAGADEQYF
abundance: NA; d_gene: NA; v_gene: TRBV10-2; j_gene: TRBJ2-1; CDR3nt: TGCGCCAGCAGGAAGGAGGGAGCGCGTGAGCAGTTCTTC; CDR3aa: CASRKEGAREQFF
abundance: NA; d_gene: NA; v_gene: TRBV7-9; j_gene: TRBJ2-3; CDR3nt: TGTGCCAGCACCGGGGGCGCAGGGGAGGGAGATACGCAGTATTTT; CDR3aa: CASTGGAGEGDTQYF
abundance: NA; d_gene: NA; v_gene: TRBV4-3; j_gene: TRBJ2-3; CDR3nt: TGCGCCAGCAGCCAAAACCGACCTCCCACAGATACGCAGTATTTT; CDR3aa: CASSQNRPPTDTQYF
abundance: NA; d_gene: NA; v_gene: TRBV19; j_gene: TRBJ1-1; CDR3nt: TGTGCCAGTATGGGCGGGCAGTTGAACACTGAAGCTTTCTTT; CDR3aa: CASMGGQLNTEAFF
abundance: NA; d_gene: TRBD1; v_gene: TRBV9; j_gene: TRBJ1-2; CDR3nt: TGTGCCAGCAGCGTAGAAGGGTCAGGGGGCGAAGGCTACACCTTC; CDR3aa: CASSVEGSGGEGYTF
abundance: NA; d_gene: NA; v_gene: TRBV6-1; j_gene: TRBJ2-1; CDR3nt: TGTGCCAGCAGTGAATTTATTGAGCAGTTCTTC; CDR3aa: CASSEFIEQFF
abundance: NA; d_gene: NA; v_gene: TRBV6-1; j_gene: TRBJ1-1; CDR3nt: TGTGCCAGCAGTGACGGAAAATATCGGGTGGCTGAAGCTTTCTTT; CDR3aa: CASSDGKYRVAEAFF
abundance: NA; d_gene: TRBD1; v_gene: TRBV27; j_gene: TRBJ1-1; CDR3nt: TGTGCCAGCCAATCCCGAACCGGGGAGGGGGCGCGAACTGAAGCTTTCTTT; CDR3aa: CASQSRTGEGARTEAFF